The entry that follows covers one T cell receptor beta chain sequence. Data came from immunoSEQ multiplex PCR; TCRdb stores just in-frame clones and leaves some out. Of approximately 620,000 clones in the sample, around 97% are singletons; the top ten hold roughly 0.055%. The sample comes from a study of shared clonotypes between healthy human individuals. Trimming at V came to 7 bases and at J to 3 bases, leaving 6 bases not matched to a gene. This CDR3 has 14 amino acids. Germline-derived CDR1 and CDR2 are SQVTM and ANQGSEA. Sequencing used naive CD4+ T cells sorted from blood. The subset denotes: CD45RA+ positively selected. The chain couples TRBV29-1 to TRBJ2-1, with 10 positions matching TRBD2. This receptor was taken from a young woman in good health. CDR3 coding DNA: TGCAGCGCGACGGGACTAGCGTTCTACAATGAGCAGTTCTTC. This sequence encodes CSATGLAFYNEQFF.